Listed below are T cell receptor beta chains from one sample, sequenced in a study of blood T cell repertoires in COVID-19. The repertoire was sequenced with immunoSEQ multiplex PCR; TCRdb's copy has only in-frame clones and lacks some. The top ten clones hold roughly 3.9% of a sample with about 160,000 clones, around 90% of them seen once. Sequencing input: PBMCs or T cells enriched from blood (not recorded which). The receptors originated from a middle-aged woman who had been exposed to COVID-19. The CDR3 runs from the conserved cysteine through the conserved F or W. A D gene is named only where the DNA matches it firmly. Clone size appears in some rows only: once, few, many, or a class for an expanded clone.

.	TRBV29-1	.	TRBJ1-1	TGCAGCGCTAGAGGGTCAATTCTACGGGGGGCGGAAAACACTGAAGCTTTCTTT	CSARGSILRGAENTEAFF
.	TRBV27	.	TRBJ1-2	TGTGCCAGCAGTTTAGAGGGCCGCTATGGCTACACCTTC	CASSLEGRYGYTF
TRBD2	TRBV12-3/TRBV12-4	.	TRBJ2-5	TGTGCCAGCAGAATCAGCGGGAGGGAGACCCAGTACTTC	CASRISGRETQYF
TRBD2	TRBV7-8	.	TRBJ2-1	TGTGCCAGCAGCTTAGGGGGTTGGTCGGGAGGGAATGAGCAGTTCTTC	CASSLGGWSGGNEQFF
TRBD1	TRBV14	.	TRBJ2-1	TGTGCCAGCAGCCAAGCTCTCTACAGGGGCAATGAGCAGTTCTTC	CASSQALYRGNEQFF
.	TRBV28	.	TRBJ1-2	TGTGCCAGCGGTGAACAGGGACGATATGGCTACACCTTC	CASGEQGRYGYTF
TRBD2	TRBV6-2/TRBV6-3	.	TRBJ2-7	TGTGCCAGCAGTGACTCGGGACTAGCGGATTCCTACGAGCAGTACTTC	CASSDSGLADSYEQYF
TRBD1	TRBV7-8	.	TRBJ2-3	TGTGCCAGCAGCTTAGGTCTGATTGGGACAGGGGGCACAGATACGCAGTATTTT	CASSLGLIGTGGTDTQYF
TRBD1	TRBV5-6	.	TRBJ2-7	TGTGCCAGCAGAGGACAGGGGGCCCACGAGCAGTACTTC	CASRGQGAHEQYF
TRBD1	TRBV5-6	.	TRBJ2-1	TGTGCCAGCAGCTTACAGGGGAATGAGCAGTTCTTC	CASSLQGNEQFF
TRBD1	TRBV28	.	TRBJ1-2	TGTGCCAGCAGTATCGTGACAGGGGGTCTGGGATCGGTCGGCTACACCTTC	CASSIVTGGLGSVGYTF
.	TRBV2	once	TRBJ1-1	TGTGCCAGCACACTCAACACTGAAGCTTTCTTT	CASTLNTEAFF
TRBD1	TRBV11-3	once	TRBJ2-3	TGTGCCAGCAGCTTAGGGGACAGGGGCGACCGCACAGATACGCAGTATTTT	CASSLGDRGDRTDTQYF
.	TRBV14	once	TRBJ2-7	TGTGCCAGCAGCCACCCCGCAGGGGACTACGAGCAGTACTTC	CASSHPAGDYEQYF
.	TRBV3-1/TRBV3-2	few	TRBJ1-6	TGTGCCAGCAGCCACGGGGCAGGGGACCCCCTCCACTTT	CASSHGAGDPLHF
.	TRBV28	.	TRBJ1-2	TGTGCCAGCTTTGGGGGACTCTCATTATTCTATGGCTACACCTTC	CASFGGLSLFYGYTF
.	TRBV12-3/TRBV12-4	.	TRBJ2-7	TGTGCCAGCAGTTTGCAGGGTTACTACGAGCAGTACTTC	CASSLQGYYEQYF
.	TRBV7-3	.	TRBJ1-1	TGTGCCAGCAGCGTCCTCCCAGGGTTGAACACTGAAGCTTTCTTT	CASSVLPGLNTEAFF
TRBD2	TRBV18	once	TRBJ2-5	TGTGCCAGCTCACCACCTCTACGCGGGAGGGACGAGACCCAGTACTTC	CASSPPLRGRDETQYF
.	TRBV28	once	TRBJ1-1	TGTGCCAGCAGTTTGTTCGTGGGGGGTCGTACTGAAGCTTTCTTT	CASSLFVGGRTEAFF
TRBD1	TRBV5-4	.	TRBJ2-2	TGTGCCAGCAGCTCCCCCGGGACAGGGTTCACCGGGGAGCTGTTTTTT	CASSSPGTGFTGELFF
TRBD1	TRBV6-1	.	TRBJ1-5	TGTGCCAGCAGTGAAGCGACAGGGAGATTCCAGCCCCAGCATTTT	CASSEATGRFQPQHF
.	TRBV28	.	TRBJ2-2	TGTGTCGTAGGTAGGGGATCCAACACCGGGGAGCTGTTTTTT	CVVGRGSNTGELFF
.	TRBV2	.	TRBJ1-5	TGTGCCAGCAGATACAGGGTAGTGGGGCCCCAGCATTTT	CASRYRVVGPQHF
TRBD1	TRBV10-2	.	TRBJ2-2	TGCGCCAGCAGGGACAGGGGGCCCCTGGGGGAGCTGTTTTTT	CASRDRGPLGELFF
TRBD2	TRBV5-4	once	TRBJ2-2	TGTGCCAGCAGCAGTAGACTAGCGGGGGGGATGAACACCGGGGAGCTGTTTTTT	CASSSRLAGGMNTGELFF
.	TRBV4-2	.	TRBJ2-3	TGTGCCAGCAGCCAAGACGCGGGTAGCGGCGTTCTTGGCACAGATACGCAGTATTTT	CASSQDAGSGVLGTDTQYF
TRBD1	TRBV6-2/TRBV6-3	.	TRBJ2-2	TGTGCCAGCAGTTACCCCGTCGGACAGGCCACCGGGGAGCTGTTTTTT	CASSYPVGQATGELFF
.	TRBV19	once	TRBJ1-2	TGTGCCAGTAGTATAATAAAGGACAGCGGCTATGGCTACACCTTC	CASSIIKDSGYGYTF
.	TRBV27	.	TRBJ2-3	TGTGCCAGCAGTCCAGCGGCCCTAAGGAGGGTCGATACGCAGTATTTT	CASSPAALRRVDTQYF
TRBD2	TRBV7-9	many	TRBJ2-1	TGTGCCACCCCAACTGGGGGAGCGGGAGGTGAGCAGTTCTTC	CATPTGGAGGEQFF
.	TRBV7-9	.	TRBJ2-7	TGTGCCAGCAGCCCAAAGATTAGGTTAGGGAGCGAGCAGTACTTC	CASSPKIRLGSEQYF
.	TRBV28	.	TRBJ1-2	TGTGCCAGCAGAACGGGCGGGGGCTATGGCTACACCTTC	CASRTGGGYGYTF
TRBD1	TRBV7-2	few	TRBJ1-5	TGTGCCAGCAGGGCTACAGGGGGCCCAAATCAGCCCCAGCATTTT	CASRATGGPNQPQHF
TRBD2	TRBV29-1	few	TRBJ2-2	TGCAGCGGGAAGACATTCGGGACTAGCGGGGGGACCGGGGAGCTGTTTTTT	CSGKTFGTSGGTGELFF
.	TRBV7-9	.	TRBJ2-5	TGTGCCAGCAGCTCAAACAATAAAGAGACCCAGTACTTC	CASSSNNKETQYF
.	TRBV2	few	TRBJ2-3	TGTGCCAATGGAAGGGGGGGGCCCACAGATACGCAGTATTTT	CANGRGGPTDTQYF
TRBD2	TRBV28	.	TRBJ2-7	TGTGCCAGCAGTACGAGCGGGACCCCGGCCAATTACGAGCAGTACTTC	CASSTSGTPANYEQYF
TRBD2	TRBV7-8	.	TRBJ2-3	TGTGCCAGCAGCTTAGGGTTATCGGCGGGGGTTAAAGATACGCAGTATTTT	CASSLGLSAGVKDTQYF
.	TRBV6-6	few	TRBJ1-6	TGTGCCAGCAGCCGACCCCCAAATTCACCCCTCCACTTT	CASSRPPNSPLHF
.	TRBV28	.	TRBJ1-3	TGTGCCAGCAGTTTACGAGGGGGCTCTGGAAACACCATATATTTT	CASSLRGGSGNTIYF
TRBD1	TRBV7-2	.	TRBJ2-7	TGTGCCAGCAGCTTCACAGGGGCCTACGAGCAGTACTTC	CASSFTGAYEQYF
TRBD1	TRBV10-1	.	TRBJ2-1	TGCGCCAGCAGTGAGTCGGGACAGGGCCACAATGAGCAGTTCTTC	CASSESGQGHNEQFF
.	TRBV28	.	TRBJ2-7	TGTGCCAGCAGTTTGGGAGGAGGGGGCCTTTTTAACGAGCAGTACTTC	CASSLGGGGLFNEQYF
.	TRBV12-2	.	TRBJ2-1	TGTGCAAGTCGCTTAGCGTTAATACTAGCGCATATGGACAATGAGCAGTTCTTC	CASRLALILAHMDNEQFF
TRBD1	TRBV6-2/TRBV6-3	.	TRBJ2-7	TGTGCCAGCAGTTGGACAGGAAAATCCTACGAGCAGTACTTC	CASSWTGKSYEQYF
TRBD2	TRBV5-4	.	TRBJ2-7	TGTGCCAGCAGCACTAGCGGGGGGGCGTACGAGCAGTACTTC	CASSTSGGAYEQYF
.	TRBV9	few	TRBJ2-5	TGTGCCAGCAGCGGGACTACCCAAGAGACCCAGTACTTC	CASSGTTQETQYF
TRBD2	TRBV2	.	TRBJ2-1	TGTGCCAGGACTAGCGGGGAGCTTCTGAGCTCCTACAATGAGCAGTTCTTC	CARTSGELLSSYNEQFF
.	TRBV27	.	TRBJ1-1	TGTGCCAGCAGTTTATCGCGGGGAGGTGTCGCTGAAGCTTTCTTT	CASSLSRGGVAEAFF
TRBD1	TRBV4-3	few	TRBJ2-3	TGCGCCAGCAGCCAGAAAACCCGGGACAGGGGCACAGATACGCAGTATTTT	CASSQKTRDRGTDTQYF
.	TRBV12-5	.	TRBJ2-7	TGTGCTAGTGGTTTCTACAAGGGGGAGCAGTACTTC	CASGFYKGEQYF